This passage covers 24 T cell receptor beta chains from one sample sequenced in a study of TIL therapy for anti-PD-1-resistant metastatic lung cancer. The time point was: pre-treatment sample, taken before nivolumab and TIL therapy. Sequencing used immunoSEQ v3. Here immunoSEQ multiplex PCR was the method, and the copy in TCRdb shows in-frame clones only, minus some. The table lists about 19,000 clones, about three quarters of them singletons. Sequencing used blood, obtained at baseline. These receptors were obtained from a person between 25 and 79 years old with non-small cell lung cancer.

This clone appeared a single time. The chain carries TRBV11-3 and TRBJ2-7; no reliable D call. The germline V gene encodes CDR1 SGHNT and CDR2 YENEEA. The CDR3 is made up of 13 amino acids. The V end lost 9 bases, the J end lost 2 bases, and 14 bases lay between the germline ends. The CDR3 spells CARILGITYEQYF. The CDR3 DNA sequence: TGTGCCAGGATCCTCGGCATTACCTACGAGCAGTACTTC. The entire variable domain, with the rest obtained from reference TRBV11-3 and TRBJ2-7, is as follows: EAGVVQSPRYKIIEKKQPVAFWCNPISGHNTLYWYLQNLGQGPELLIRYENEEAVDDSQLPKDRFSAERLKGVDSTLKIQPAELGDSAVYLCARILGITYEQYFGPGTRLTVT.

This clone was counted only a few times. The V call is TRBV7-9, the J call TRBJ2-5; D possibly corresponds to TRBD2 (6 bases). The germline V gene encodes CDR1 SEHNR and CDR2 FQNEAQ (reference sequence). The CDR3 sequence is 11 residues long. Trimming took off 8 bases at V and 4 bases at J, with 8 bases between the two ends. The CDR3 DNA is TGTGCCAGCTCGGAGGGAGAGACCCAGTACTTC. It codes for CASSEGETQYF.

The CDR3 region has the DNA TGTGCCAGCAGTCAACAGGGGGCCTACGAGCAGTACTTC. Translation gives CASSQQGAYEQYF. V usage is TRBV28 and J usage is TRBJ2-7; TRBD1 matches 8 bases. The germline CDR1 and CDR2 sequences are MDHEN and SYDVKM. J gave up 2 bases and V 5 bases, and 2 bases lay outside the gene matches. The CDR3 consists of 13 residues.

The chain recombines TRBV27 with TRBJ2-3, with TRBD2 matching 7 bases. Per the germline V gene, CDR1 is MNHEY and CDR2 is SMNVEV (reference sequence). With 5 bases clipped from V and 4 bases from J, the junction kept 9 bases outside the gene matches. The CDR3 runs 15 residues. This CDR3 is CASSLTSSLADTQYF. The CDR3 DNA reads as TGTGCCAGCAGTCTGACTAGCTCGTTGGCAGATACGCAGTATTTT.

The rearrangement uses TRBV2 and TRBJ1-5; perhaps TRBD1 as D (5 bases). The germline V gene encodes CDR1 SNHLY and CDR2 FYNNEI. The CDR3 covers 12 residues. Trimming shortened V by 6 bases and J by 9 bases, and 12 bases separated the two germline ends. Here the CDR3 DNA reads TGTGCCAGCAGCCCCCTTAGGGGGCCCCAGCATTTT. Its translation is CASSPLRGPQHF.

This chain connects TRBV7-2 to TRBJ2-1; no firm D call. The CDR3 has 16 amino acids. Germline CDR1 is SGHTA and CDR2 is FQGNSA. Trimming left V 5 bases short and J 0 bases short, with 14 bases between. The CDR3 protein is CASSLSGLGSYNEQFF. CDR3 nucleotide sequence: TGTGCCAGCAGCCTCTCCGGGCTTGGCTCCTACAATGAGCAGTTCTTC.

In its sample, this clone was seen a few times. V is TRBV15 and J is TRBJ2-1; 12 bases line up with TRBD2. The V segment lost 9 bases and the J segment 10 bases; nucleotides outside the gene matches: 7. Germline assignment: CDR1 LNHNV and CDR2 YYDKDF (reference sequence). CDR3 size: 13 residues. CDR3 DNA sequence: TGTGCCACGGGGGGACTAGCGGGTGAAGAGCAGTTCTTC. It codes for CATGGLAGEEQFF.

V is TRBV4-1 and J is TRBJ2-7; possibly TRBD1 for D (7 bases). The V end lost 4 bases, the J end lost 2 bases, and 12 bases lay between the germline ends. This CDR3 contains 14 residues. Germline lookup yields CDR1 MGHRA and CDR2 YSYEKL. Written as DNA, the CDR3 is TGCGCCAGCAGCCTGCGGGACAGCACCTACGAGCAGTACTTC. Its protein product is CASSLRDSTYEQYF.

This clone was detected a few times. This rearrangement joins TRBV2 to TRBJ1-2; 7 bases match TRBD1. Germline V gene data show CDR1 as SNHLY and CDR2 as FYNNEI. CDR3 length: 14 amino acids. With 5 bases clipped from V and 0 bases from J, the junction kept 3 bases outside the gene matches. For the CDR3, the DNA is TGTGCCAGCAGTCTGGACAGGACTAACTATGGCTACACCTTC. Its translation is CASSLDRTNYGYTF. Complete variable domain (other parts from reference TRBV2 and TRBJ1-2): EPEVTQTPSHQVTQMGQEVILRCVPISNHLYFYWYRQILGQKVEFLVSFYNNEISEKSEIFDDQFSVERPDGSNFTLKIRSTKLEDSAMYFCASSLDRTNYGYTFGSGTRLTVV.

V gene TRBV18 combines with J gene TRBJ1-5; unclear D gene. Trimming left V 3 bases short and J 0 bases short, with 6 bases between. This CDR3 is 14 amino acids long. Looked up from germline, CDR1 is KGHSH and CDR2 is LQKENI. The CDR3 protein is CASSPDYSNQPQHF. The CDR3 DNA sequence: TGTGCCAGCTCACCCGACTATAGCAATCAGCCCCAGCATTTT.

There are a few counts of this clone. This rearrangement joins TRBV18 to TRBJ1-2; 7 bases match TRBD1. Germline V gene lookup returns CDR1 KGHSH and CDR2 LQKENI. This CDR3 spans 12 amino acids. The V gene end was trimmed by 4 bases and the J gene end by 8 bases; junction bases not matched to a gene: 4. This CDR3 reads CASSQGDSGYTF. The CDR3 coding sequence is TGTGCCAGCTCACAGGGGGACAGCGGCTACACCTTC.

The chain has TRBV14 and TRBJ2-4, with 9 bases lining up with TRBD2. The germline V gene encodes CDR1 SGHDN and CDR2 FVKESK. This CDR3 is 13 amino acids long. V trimming: 4 bases; J trimming: 9 bases; junction bases outside the gene matches: 4. CDR3 in DNA: TGTGCCAGCAGCCCGCGGGGGGGCGGCATTCAGTACTTC. Translation: CASSPRGGGIQYF.

The rearrangement links TRBV21-1 to TRBJ2-1; the D call TRBD1 from the table was never checked on the DNA. TRBV21-1 is annotated as a pseudogene. The CDR3 covers 11 residues. The CDR3 here is CAARVGDEQFF. The CDR3 DNA sequence: TGTGCCGCCAGGGTGGGCGATGAGCAGTTCTTC.

The rearrangement joins TRBV19 to TRBJ2-7; the D gene is possibly TRBD2 (5 bases). The CDR3 is made up of 14 amino acids. V lost 1 base and J 5 bases, leaving 12 bases between the germline ends. Per the germline V gene, CDR1 is LNHDA and CDR2 is SQIVND (reference sequence). This CDR3 reads CASSIGVRENEQYF. CDR3 nucleotides: TGTGCCAGTAGTATAGGGGTAAGGGAGAACGAGCAGTACTTC.

The chain carries TRBV6-6 and TRBJ1-5; no reliable D call. V was pared by 2 bases and J by 2 bases, with 13 bases between. Germline-derived CDR1 and CDR2 are MNHNY and SVGAGI (reference sequence). The CDR3 runs 16 residues. Here the CDR3 DNA reads TGTGCCAGCAGTTACCAAACTTCTCTCGGCAATCAGCCCCAGCATTTT. It translates to CASSYQTSLGNQPQHF.

V is TRBV5-4 and J is TRBJ2-3; 12 bases are a match to TRBD2. The CDR3 totals 16 residues. Germline CDR1 reads SGHNT; CDR2 reads YYREEE (reference sequence). Losses at the gene ends were 0 bases for V and 4 bases for J; bases not matched to a gene: 3. The CDR3 nucleotides read TGTGCCAGCAGCTTGGGACTAGCGGGAGCCGCAGATACGCAGTATTTT. Protein: CASSLGLAGAADTQYF.

The chain combines TRBV11-2 with TRBJ2-3, with D unclear. CDR1 and CDR2 from the germline V gene are SGHAT and FQNNGV. The CDR3 runs 13 residues. Trimming cost V 5 bases and J 4 bases, with 10 bases left between them. The CDR3: CASSPWWADTQYF. The CDR3 bases are TGTGCCAGCAGCCCATGGTGGGCAGATACGCAGTATTTT.

The chain uses TRBV7-3 and TRBJ1-2; 10 bases align to TRBD1. Germline values: CDR1 SGHTA, CDR2 FQGTGA. This CDR3 region has 15 residues. V was clipped by 6 bases and J by 7 bases; unmatched bases: 11. The CDR3 DNA follows: TGTGCCAGCAGTTACGAGGGACAGGGGATCGGTGGCTACACCTTC. Encoded protein: CASSYEGQGIGGYTF.

The genes are TRBV28 and TRBJ2-7, with 8 bases that match TRBD2. This CDR3 region has 12 residues. The germline gives CDR1 MDHEN, CDR2 SYDVKM. The ends lost 11 bases at V and 1 base at J; junction bases unmatched: 4. CDR3 amino acids: CACQRGSYEQYF. In DNA, the CDR3 is TGTGCCTGCCAGCGGGGGTCCTACGAGCAGTACTTC.

This clone was detected only a few times. This chain connects TRBV7-7 to TRBJ2-2, with 9 bases lining up with TRBD1. Trimming took 4 bases from V and 5 from J; bases not matched to a gene: 5. The CDR3 is 15 amino acids. The V gene's germline CDR1 is SSHAT and CDR2 FNYEAQ (reference sequence). CDR3 sequence (DNA): TGTGCCAGCAGCTCGGACAGGGGAGGAACCGGGGAGCTGTTTTTT. Translating gives CASSSDRGGTGELFF. Variable domain in full (rest from reference TRBV7-7 and TRBJ2-2): GAGVSQSPRYKVTKRGQDVTLRCDPISSHATLYWYQQALGQGPEFLTYFNYEAQPDKSGLPSDRFSAERPEGSISTLTIQRTEQRDSAMYRCASSSDRGGTGELFFGEGSRLTVL.

This chain links TRBV6-6 with TRBJ2-3; 8 positions match TRBD2. Germline V CDR1 and CDR2: MNHNY, SVGAGI (reference sequence). V lost 7 bases and J lost 1; bases outside the gene matches: 10. The CDR3 consists of 16 residues. CDR3 coding DNA: TGTGCCAGCAACCCCCGGGCGGGAGGCGGCACAGATACGCAGTATTTT. Its protein product is CASNPRAGGGTDTQYF.

This clone has just a few counts. The chain combines TRBV20-1 with TRBJ1-2; D may be TRBD1 (6 bases). V was pared by 3 bases and J by 6 bases, with 11 bases between. CDR3 length equals 12 residues. Per the germline V gene, CDR1 is DFQATT and CDR2 is SNEGSKA (reference sequence). For the CDR3, the DNA is TGCAGTGCTAGTTGGGGGGGCCATGGCTACACCTTC. The encoded protein is CSASWGGHGYTF.

The chain joins TRBV5-8 to TRBJ2-3; 12 bases map to TRBD2. Germline CDR1 and CDR2: SGHTS and YDEGEE. The CDR3 runs 17 residues. V trimming: 2 bases; J trimming: 0 bases; junction bases outside the gene matches: 4. CDR3 DNA: TGTGCCAGCAGCTTTGAGACTAGCGGGAGTAGCACAGATACGCAGTATTTT. Amino acids: CASSFETSGSSTDTQYF.

J is TRBJ2-3 and V is TRBV2, with a possible D match to TRBD1 (6 bases). CDR1 is SNHLY and CDR2 is FYNNEI in the germline V gene. Trimming removed 6 bases at V and 0 bases at J, with 13 bases between. The CDR3 spans 15 residues. CDR3: CASSRQQGSTDTQYF. Written as DNA, the CDR3 is TGTGCCAGCAGCCGGCAACAGGGAAGCACAGATACGCAGTATTTT.